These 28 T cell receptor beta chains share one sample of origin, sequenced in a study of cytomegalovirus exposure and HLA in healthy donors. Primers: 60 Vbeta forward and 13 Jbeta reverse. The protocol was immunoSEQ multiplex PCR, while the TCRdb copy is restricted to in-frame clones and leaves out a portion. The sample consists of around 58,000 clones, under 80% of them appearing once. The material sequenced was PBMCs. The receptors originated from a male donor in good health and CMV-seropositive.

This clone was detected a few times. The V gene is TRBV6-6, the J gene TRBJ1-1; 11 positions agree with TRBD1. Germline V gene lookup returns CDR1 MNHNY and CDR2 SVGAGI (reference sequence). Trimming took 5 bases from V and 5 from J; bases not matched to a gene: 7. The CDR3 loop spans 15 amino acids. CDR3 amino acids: CASSNAGQGVTEAFF. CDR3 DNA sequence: TGTGCCAGCAGTAACGCGGGACAGGGGGTAACTGAAGCTTTCTTT.

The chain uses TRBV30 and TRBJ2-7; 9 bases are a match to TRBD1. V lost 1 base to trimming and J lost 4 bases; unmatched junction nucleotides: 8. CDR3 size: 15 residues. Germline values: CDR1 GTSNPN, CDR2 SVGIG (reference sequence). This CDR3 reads CAWSDLWDREYEQYF. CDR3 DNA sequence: TGTGCCTGGAGTGATCTCTGGGACAGGGAATACGAGCAGTACTTC.

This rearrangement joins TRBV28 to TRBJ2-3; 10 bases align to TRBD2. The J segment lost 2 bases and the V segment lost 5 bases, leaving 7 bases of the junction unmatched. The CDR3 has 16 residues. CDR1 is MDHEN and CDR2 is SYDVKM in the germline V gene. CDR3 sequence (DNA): TGTGCCAGCAGTCCTCACCTAGCGGGGGCCACAGATACGCAGTATTTT. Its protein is CASSPHLAGATDTQYF.

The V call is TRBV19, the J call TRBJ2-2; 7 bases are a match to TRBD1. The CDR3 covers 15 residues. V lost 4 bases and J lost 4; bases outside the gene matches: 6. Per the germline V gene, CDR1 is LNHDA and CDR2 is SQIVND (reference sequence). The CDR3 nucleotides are TGTGCCAGTAGTACGGGACAGTTTCCCACCGGGGAGCTGTTTTTT. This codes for CASSTGQFPTGELFF.

The CDR3 spells CASSPRTGTRGYTF. The CDR3 region has the DNA TGTGCCAGCAGTCCGAGGACAGGGACGAGAGGCTACACCTTC. The rearrangement joins TRBV6-5 to TRBJ1-2, with TRBD1 matching 8 bases. The length of the CDR3 is 14 residues. J gave up 8 bases and V 5 bases, and 10 bases lay outside the gene matches. Germline CDR1 and CDR2: MNHEY and SVGAGI.

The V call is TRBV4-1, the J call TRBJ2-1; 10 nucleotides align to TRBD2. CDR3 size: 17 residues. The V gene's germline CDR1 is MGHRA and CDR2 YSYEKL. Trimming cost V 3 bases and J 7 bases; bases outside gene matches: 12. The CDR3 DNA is TGCGCCAGCAGCCACGCGACCCCCAGCGGGGGGGGGAATGAGCAGTTCTTC. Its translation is CASSHATPSGGGNEQFF.

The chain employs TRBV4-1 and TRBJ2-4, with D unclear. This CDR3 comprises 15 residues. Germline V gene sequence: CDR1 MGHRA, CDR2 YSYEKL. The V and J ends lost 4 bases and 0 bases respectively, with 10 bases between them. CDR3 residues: CASSLLAAAKNIQYF. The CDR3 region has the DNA TGCGCCAGCAGCCTCCTGGCCGCAGCCAAAAACATTCAGTACTTC.

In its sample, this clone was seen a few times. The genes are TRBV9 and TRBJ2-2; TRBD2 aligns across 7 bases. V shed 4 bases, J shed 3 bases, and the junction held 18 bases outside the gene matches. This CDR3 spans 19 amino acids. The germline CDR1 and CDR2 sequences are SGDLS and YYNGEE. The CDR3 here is CASSTRPAGDASDTGELFF. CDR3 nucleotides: TGTGCCAGCAGCACACGTCCGGCGGGGGACGCCTCCGACACCGGGGAGCTGTTTTTT. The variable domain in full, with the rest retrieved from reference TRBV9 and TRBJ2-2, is DSGVTQTPKHLITATGQRVTLRCSPRSGDLSVYWYQQSLDQGLQFLIQYYNGEERAKGNILERFSAQQFPDLHSELNLSSLELGDSALYFCASSTRPAGDASDTGELFFGEGSRLTVL.

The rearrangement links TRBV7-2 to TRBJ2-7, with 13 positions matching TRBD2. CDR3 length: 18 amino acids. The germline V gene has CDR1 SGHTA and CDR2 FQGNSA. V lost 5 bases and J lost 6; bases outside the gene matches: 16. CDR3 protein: CASSRRTSGGSYPSEQYF. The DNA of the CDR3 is TGTGCCAGCAGCCGCCGGACTAGCGGGGGCTCTTATCCCTCCGAGCAGTACTTC.

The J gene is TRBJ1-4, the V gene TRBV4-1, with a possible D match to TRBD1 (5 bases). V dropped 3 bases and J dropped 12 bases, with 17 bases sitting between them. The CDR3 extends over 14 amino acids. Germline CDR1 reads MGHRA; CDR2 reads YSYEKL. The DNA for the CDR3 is TGCGCCAGCAGCCATGACGGGGGAGTGATGGAACTGTTTTTT. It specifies CASSHDGGVMELFF.

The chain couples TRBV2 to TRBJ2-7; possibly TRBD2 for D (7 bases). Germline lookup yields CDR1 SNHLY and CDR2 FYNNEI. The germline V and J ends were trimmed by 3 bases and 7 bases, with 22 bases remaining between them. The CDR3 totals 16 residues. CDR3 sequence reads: CASSELPGGGSVEQYF. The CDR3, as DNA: TGTGCCAGCAGTGAGCTCCCGGGGGGCGGTTCGGTGGAGCAGTACTTC.

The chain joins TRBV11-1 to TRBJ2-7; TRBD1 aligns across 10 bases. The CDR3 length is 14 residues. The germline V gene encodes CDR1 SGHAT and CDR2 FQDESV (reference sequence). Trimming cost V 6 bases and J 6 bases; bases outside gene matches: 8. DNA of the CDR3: TGTGCCAGCAGTTCCGGGACAGGGGAGACCGAGCAGTACTTC. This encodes CASSSGTGETEQYF.

The CDR3 is CASSSPGQDTGELFF. The CDR3, as DNA: TGTGCCAGCAGTTCCCCGGGACAGGACACCGGGGAGCTGTTTTTT. The chain has TRBV27 and TRBJ2-2; 8 bases fit TRBD1. The CDR3 covers 15 residues. The trim removed 4 bases at V and 3 bases at J, leaving 4 bases unmatched. CDR1 is MNHEY, CDR2 SMNVEV, per germline (reference sequence).

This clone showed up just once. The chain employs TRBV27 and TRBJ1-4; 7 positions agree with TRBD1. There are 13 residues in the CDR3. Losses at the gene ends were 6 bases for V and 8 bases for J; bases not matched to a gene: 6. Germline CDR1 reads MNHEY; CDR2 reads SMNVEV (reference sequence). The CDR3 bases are TGTGCCAGCAGGAGACAGGGAAACGAAAAACTGTTTTTT. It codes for CASRRQGNEKLFF.

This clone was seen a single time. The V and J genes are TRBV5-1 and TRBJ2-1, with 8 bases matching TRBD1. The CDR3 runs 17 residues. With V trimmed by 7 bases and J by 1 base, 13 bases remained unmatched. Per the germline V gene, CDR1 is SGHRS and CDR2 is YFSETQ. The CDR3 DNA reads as TGCGCCAGCCTCCCTCAGCCAGGGGGCGCTTCCTACAATGAGCAGTTCTTC. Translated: CASLPQPGGASYNEQFF. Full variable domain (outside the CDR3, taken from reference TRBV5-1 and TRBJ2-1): KAGVTQTPRYLIKTRGQQVTLSCSPISGHRSVSWYQQTPGQGLQFLFEYFSETQRNKGNFPGRFSGRQFSNSRSEMNVSTLELGDSALYLCASLPQPGGASYNEQFFGPGTRLTVL.

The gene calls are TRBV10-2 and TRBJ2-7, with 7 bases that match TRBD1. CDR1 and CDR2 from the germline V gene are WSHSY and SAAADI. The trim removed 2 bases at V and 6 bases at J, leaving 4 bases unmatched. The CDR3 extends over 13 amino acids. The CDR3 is CASSEGTGVEQYF. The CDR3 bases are TGCGCCAGCAGTGAGGGTACAGGGGTCGAGCAGTACTTC.

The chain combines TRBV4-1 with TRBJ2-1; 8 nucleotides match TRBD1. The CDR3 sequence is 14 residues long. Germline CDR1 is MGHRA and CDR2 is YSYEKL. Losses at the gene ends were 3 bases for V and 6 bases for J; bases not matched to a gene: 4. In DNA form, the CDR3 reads TGCGCCAGCAGCCACCCAGGGGGCCCCAATGAGCAGTTCTTC. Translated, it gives CASSHPGGPNEQFF.

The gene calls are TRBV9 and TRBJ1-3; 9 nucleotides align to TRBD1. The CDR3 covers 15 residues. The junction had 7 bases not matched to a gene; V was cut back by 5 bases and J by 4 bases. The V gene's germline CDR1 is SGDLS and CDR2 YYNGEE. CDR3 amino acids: CASRADRGGGNTIYF. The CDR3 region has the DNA TGTGCCAGCAGAGCGGACAGGGGAGGCGGAAACACCATATATTTT.

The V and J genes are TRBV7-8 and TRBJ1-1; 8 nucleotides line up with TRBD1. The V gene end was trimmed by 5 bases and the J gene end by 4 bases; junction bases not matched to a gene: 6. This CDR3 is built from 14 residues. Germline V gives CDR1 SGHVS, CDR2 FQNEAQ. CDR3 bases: TGTGCCAGCAGCCTCGACAGGGGATCCACTGAAGCTTTCTTT. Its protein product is CASSLDRGSTEAFF. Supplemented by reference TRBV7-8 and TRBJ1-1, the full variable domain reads GAGVSQSPRYKVAKRGQDVALRCDPISGHVSLFWYQQALGQGPEFLTYFQNEAQLDKSGLPSDRFFAERPEGSVSTLKIQRTQQEDSAVYLCASSLDRGSTEAFFGQGTRLTVV.

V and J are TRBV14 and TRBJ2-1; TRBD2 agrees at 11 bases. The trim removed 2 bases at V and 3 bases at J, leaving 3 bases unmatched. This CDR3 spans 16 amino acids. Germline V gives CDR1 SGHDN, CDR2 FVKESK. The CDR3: CASSQRLAGSYNEQFF. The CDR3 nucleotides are TGTGCCAGCAGCCAAAGACTAGCGGGGAGCTACAATGAGCAGTTCTTC. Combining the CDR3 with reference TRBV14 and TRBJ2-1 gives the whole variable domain EAGVTQFPSHSVIEKGQTVTLRCDPISGHDNLYWYRRVMGKEIKFLLHFVKESKQDESGMPNNRFLAERTGGTYSTLKVQPAELEDSGVYFCASSQRLAGSYNEQFFGPGTRLTVL.

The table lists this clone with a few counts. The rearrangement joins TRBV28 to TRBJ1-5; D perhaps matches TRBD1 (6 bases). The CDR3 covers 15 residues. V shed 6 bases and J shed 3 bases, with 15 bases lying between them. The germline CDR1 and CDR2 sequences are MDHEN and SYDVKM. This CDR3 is CASRWAGATNQPQHF. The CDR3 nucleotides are TGTGCCAGCAGGTGGGCGGGGGCGACCAATCAGCCCCAGCATTTT.

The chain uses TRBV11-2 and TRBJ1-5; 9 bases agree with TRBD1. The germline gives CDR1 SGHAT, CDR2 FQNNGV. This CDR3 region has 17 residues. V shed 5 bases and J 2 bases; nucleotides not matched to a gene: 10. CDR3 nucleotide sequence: TGTGCCAGCAGCGCCGGGACAGGGAGTGTAGGCAATCAGCCCCAGCATTTT. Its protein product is CASSAGTGSVGNQPQHF.

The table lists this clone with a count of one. CDR3 nucleotides: TGTGCCAGCAGCGGACAGAGGGCGAAGGGCCCCTACGAGCAGTACTTC. This gives the protein CASSGQRAKGPYEQYF. The chain is built from TRBV28 and TRBJ2-7; possible D gene TRBD1, 6 bases. The CDR3 is 16 residues long. Germline V CDR1 and CDR2: MDHEN, SYDVKM. Deletions cut 6 bases from V and 2 bases from J, with 20 bases between.

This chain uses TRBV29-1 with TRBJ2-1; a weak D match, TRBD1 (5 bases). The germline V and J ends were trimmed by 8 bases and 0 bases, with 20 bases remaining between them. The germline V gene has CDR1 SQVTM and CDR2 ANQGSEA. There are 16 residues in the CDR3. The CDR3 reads CSNVAGPKSSYNEQFF. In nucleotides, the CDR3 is TGCAGCAACGTAGCAGGGCCGAAGAGCTCCTACAATGAGCAGTTCTTC.

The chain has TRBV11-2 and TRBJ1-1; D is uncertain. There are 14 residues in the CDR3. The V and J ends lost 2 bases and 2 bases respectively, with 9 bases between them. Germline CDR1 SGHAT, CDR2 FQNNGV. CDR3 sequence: CASSLPTVNTEAFF. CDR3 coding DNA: TGTGCCAGCAGCTTACCTACAGTAAACACTGAAGCTTTCTTT.

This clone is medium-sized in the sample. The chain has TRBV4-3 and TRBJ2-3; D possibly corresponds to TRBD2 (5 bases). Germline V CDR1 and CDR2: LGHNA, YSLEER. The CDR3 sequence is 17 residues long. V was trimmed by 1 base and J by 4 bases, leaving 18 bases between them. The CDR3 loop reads CASSQAWGSAAPDTQYF. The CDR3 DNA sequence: TGCGCCAGCAGCCAAGCCTGGGGTAGCGCTGCCCCAGATACGCAGTATTTT.

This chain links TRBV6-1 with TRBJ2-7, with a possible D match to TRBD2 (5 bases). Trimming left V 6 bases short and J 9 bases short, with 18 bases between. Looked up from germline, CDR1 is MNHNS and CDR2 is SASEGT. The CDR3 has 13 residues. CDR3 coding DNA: TGTGCCAGCAGCGAACTGATGATGAGCGGGCAGTACTTC. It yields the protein CASSELMMSGQYF.

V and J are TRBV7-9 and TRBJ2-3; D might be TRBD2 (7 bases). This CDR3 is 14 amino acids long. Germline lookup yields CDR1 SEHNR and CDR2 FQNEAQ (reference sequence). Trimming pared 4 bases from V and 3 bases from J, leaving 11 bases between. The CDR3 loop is CASSWGGRTDTQYF. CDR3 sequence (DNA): TGTGCCAGCAGCTGGGGGGGCCGGACAGATACGCAGTATTTT.